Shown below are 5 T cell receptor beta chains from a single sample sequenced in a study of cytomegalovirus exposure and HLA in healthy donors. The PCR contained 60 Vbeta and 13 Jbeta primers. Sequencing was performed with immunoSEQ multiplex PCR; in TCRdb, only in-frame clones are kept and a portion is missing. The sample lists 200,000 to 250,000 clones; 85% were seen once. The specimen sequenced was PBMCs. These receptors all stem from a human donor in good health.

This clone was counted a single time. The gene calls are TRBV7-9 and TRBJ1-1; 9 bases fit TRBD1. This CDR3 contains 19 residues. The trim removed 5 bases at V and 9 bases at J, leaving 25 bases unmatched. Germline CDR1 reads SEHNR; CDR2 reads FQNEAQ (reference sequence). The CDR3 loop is CASSLTSAGTGYHPQKAFF. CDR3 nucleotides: TGTGCCAGCAGCCTGACTTCTGCCGGGACAGGGTATCACCCCCAGAAAGCTTTCTTT.

The CDR3 DNA is TGTGCCAGCAGCTTAGAACCGCAGGGCGAGCAGTACTTC. This gives the protein CASSLEPQGEQYF. This sequence joins TRBV11-2 and TRBJ2-7, with D possibly TRBD1 on 5 matching bases. CDR3 length: 13 amino acids. Trimming cost V 0 bases and J 6 bases, with 9 bases left between them. Germline lookup yields CDR1 SGHAT and CDR2 FQNNGV.

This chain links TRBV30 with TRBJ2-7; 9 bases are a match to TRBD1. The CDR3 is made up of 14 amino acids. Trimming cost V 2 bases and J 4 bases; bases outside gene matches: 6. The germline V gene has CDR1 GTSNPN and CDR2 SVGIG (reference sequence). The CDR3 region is CAWSNTGGVYEQYF. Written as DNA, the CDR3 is TGTGCCTGGAGTAATACAGGGGGCGTTTACGAGCAGTACTTC.

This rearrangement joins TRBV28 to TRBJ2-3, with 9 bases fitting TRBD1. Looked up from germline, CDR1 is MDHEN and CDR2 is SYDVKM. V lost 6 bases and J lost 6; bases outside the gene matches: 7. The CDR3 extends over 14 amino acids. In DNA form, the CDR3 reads TGTGCCAGCAGCTCGGGACAGGGAAGCGATACGCAGTATTTT. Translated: CASSSGQGSDTQYF.

The CDR3 protein is CASIKGSSYNEQFF. CDR3 in DNA: TGTGCCAGTATAAAAGGGAGCTCCTACAATGAGCAGTTCTTC. V and J are TRBV19 and TRBJ2-1; maybe TRBD2 (5 bases). The CDR3 has 14 residues. Looked up from germline, CDR1 is LNHDA and CDR2 is SQIVND (reference sequence). V was pared by 7 bases and J by 0 bases, with 10 bases between.